The clone carrying this T cell receptor (beta chain) was picked up one time. Its antigen is unidentified. The germline V and J ends were trimmed by 0 bases and 2 bases, with 4 bases remaining between them. The CDR3 length is 13 residues. Per the germline V gene, CDR1 is LNHNV and CDR2 is YYDKDF (reference sequence). These data are taken from a study of cytomegalovirus exposure and HLA in healthy donors. Overall study context: Counted in an early data release were roughly 87 million unique TCRs from HLA-typed donors. Findings and limits, study-wide: With high specificity and sensitivity, the classifier reportedly diagnosed cytomegalovirus status.

Participants comprised healthy donors of bone marrow. Primers included in the PCR were 60 Vbeta and 13 Jbeta primers. The repertoire was sequenced with immunoSEQ multiplex PCR; TCRdb's copy has only in-frame clones and lacks some. This sample has approximately 77,000 clones; about 80% occur once, and the top ten carry less than 8%. J is TRBJ2-5 and V is TRBV15; D is uncertain. The clonotype comes from a woman between 40 and 55 years old in good health and CMV-seronegative. Sequenced sample: PBMCs. Written as DNA, the CDR3 is TGTGCCACCAGCAGAGACAGGCAAGAGACCCAGTACTTC. Protein product: CATSRDRQETQYF.